This TCR beta chain derives from a study of T cell responses to AZD1222 COVID-19 vaccine. Study outcomes and limitations: In all cases, repertoires were sampled only after the peak T cell response. The sample set comprised mostly white British donors with more females, and clonal diversity was possibly underestimated. Close to half of all spike-specific TCRs reportedly target regions of the variants that are unmutated.

Generated by immunoSEQ multiplex PCR, the TCRdb table keeps only in-frame clones and is missing some. In the table there are around 85,000 clones, roughly 90% of which are singletons. CDR1 SGHTA and CDR2 FQGNSA come from the germline V gene. V lost 3 bases and J 5 bases, leaving 8 bases between the germline ends. The CDR3 spans 13 residues. Notes on this clone: Its matching antigen is unknown.

This TCR derives from an adult who received the AZD1222 COVID-19 vaccine. The chain employs TRBV7-2 and TRBJ1-5, with unresolved D. The sequences come from peripheral blood, collected 28 days after the second AZD1222 dose. CDR3 sequence reads: CASSFSLDQPQHF. CDR3 nucleotide sequence: TGTGCCAGCAGCTTCTCTCTAGATCAGCCCCAGCATTTT.